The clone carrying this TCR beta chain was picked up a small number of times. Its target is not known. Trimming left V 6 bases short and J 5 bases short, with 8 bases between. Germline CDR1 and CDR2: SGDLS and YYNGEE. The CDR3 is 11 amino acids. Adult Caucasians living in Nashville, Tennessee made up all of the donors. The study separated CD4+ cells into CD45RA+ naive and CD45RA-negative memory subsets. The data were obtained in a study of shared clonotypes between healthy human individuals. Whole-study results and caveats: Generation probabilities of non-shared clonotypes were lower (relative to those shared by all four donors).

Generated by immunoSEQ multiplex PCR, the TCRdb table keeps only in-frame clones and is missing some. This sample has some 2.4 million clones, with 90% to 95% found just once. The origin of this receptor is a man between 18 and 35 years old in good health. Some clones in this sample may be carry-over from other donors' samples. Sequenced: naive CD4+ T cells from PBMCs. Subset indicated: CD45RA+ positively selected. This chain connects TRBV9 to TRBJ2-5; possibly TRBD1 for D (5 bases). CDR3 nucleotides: TGTGCCAGCACCAAGGGGGAGACCCAGTACTTC. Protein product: CASTKGETQYF. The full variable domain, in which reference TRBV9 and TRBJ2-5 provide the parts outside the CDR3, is DSGVTQTPKHLITATGQRVTLRCSPRSGDLSVYWYQQSLDQGLQFLIQYYNGEERAKGNILERFSAQQFPDLHSELNLSSLELGDSALYFCASTKGETQYFGPGTRLLVL.